The 26 T cell receptor beta chains below come from one sample, sequenced in a study of blood T cell repertoires in COVID-19 (TCRdb year 2020). Libraries were constructed by the immunoSEQ multiplex PCR assay. TCRdb retrieved this table from immuneACCESS and kept in-frame rearrangements only. Not all clones are present; in checked studies, unresolved V genes account for under half, and no reason is known for the remainder. The sample table holds about 220,000 clones, of which about 85% were seen once. The ten biggest clones cover roughly 10% of the sample. Sequenced material: peripheral blood. The receptors were sampled from a woman aged 50 to 60 with COVID-19, enrolled during active disease.

J is TRBJ1-2 and V is TRBV19; D perhaps matches TRBD1 (6 bases). The CDR3 loop spans 12 amino acids. Germline assignment: CDR1 LNHDA and CDR2 SQIVND (reference sequence). Trimming took 11 bases from V and 5 from J, leaving 15 bases between them. The CDR3 DNA follows: TGTGCCGCCAGGGGCCTGGGGTATGGCTACACCTTC. Translated: CAARGLGYGYTF.

This chain uses TRBV4-3 with TRBJ2-1; D may be TRBD2 (6 bases). Looked up from germline, CDR1 is LGHNA and CDR2 is YSLEER. Trimming stripped 0 bases from V and 0 bases from J, with 12 bases between. The CDR3 length is 17 residues. The CDR3 loop reads CASSQEGGLYSYNEQFF. The CDR3 DNA sequence: TGCGCCAGCAGCCAAGAAGGAGGGCTATACTCCTACAATGAGCAGTTCTTC.

The gene calls are TRBV11-2 and TRBJ1-6; a weak D match, TRBD1 (6 bases). CDR3 length: 12 residues. CDR1 is SGHAT and CDR2 is FQNNGV in the germline V gene. The V end was cut by 5 bases, the J end by 13 bases, with 12 bases between. The CDR3 loop is CASSPTGHPLHF. CDR3 sequence (DNA): TGTGCCAGCAGCCCTACGGGACACCCCCTCCACTTT. Filled out from reference TRBV11-2 and TRBJ1-6, the complete variable domain reads EAGVAQSPRYKIIEKRQSVAFWCNPISGHATLYWYQQILGQGPKLLIQFQNNGVVDDSQLPKDRFSAERLKGVDSTLKIQPAKLEDSAVYLCASSPTGHPLHFGNGTRLTVT.

This chain joins TRBV6-2 or TRBV6-3 and TRBJ2-7; 10 bases agree with TRBD1. V trimming: 4 bases; J trimming: 3 bases; junction bases outside the gene matches: 9. Germline loops: CDR1 MNHEY, CDR2 SVGEGT. The CDR3 covers 16 residues. CDR3 loop: CASSSLIRTGGYEQYF. DNA for the CDR3: TGTGCCAGCAGTTCCCTTATCAGGACAGGGGGCTACGAGCAGTACTTC.

This CDR3 is CASSQGTGKETQYF. The CDR3 nucleotides are TGTGCCAGCAGCCAAGGGACAGGGAAGGAGACCCAGTACTTC. The genes are TRBV3-1 (or the pseudogene TRBV3-2) and TRBJ2-5, with TRBD1 matching 8 bases. This CDR3 comprises 14 residues. J lost 5 bases, V lost 1 base, and 3 bases had no gene match. Germline V gene data show CDR1 as LGHDT and CDR2 as YNNKEL (reference sequence).

The chain carries TRBV4-3 and TRBJ1-3; 10 positions agree with TRBD1. The CDR3 consists of 21 residues. The junction had 19 bases not matched to a gene; V was cut back by 3 bases and J by 2 bases. Germline CDR1 reads LGHNA; CDR2 reads YSLEER. The CDR3 bases are TGCGCCAGCAGCCAGGCCGCTTCAACGGGACAGGGGTTCTTAGCTGGAAACACCATATATTTT. Translated, it gives CASSQAASTGQGFLAGNTIYF.

The chain joins TRBV5-1 to TRBJ1-2; D is unresolved. CDR1 and CDR2 (germline): SGHRS, YFSETQ. Trimming removed 5 bases at V and 0 bases at J, with 8 bases between. CDR3 length equals 13 residues. CDR3 sequence reads: CASSSNPNYGYTF. The CDR3 bases are TGCGCCAGCAGTTCCAATCCTAACTATGGCTACACCTTC.

This clone has a handful of counts. V is TRBV20-1 and J is TRBJ1-2, with no clear D. Germline loops: CDR1 DFQATT, CDR2 SNEGSKA (reference sequence). The V end lost 3 bases, the J end lost 6 bases, and 17 bases lay between the germline ends. This CDR3 is built from 14 residues. CDR3 amino acids: CSASMQAYSDGYTF. The CDR3 DNA reads as TGCAGTGCTAGTATGCAGGCATACTCCGATGGCTACACCTTC.

As regards this clone: In the same sample, other DNA sequences code for this CDR3. The gene calls are TRBV24-1 and TRBJ1-5; the D is unclear. Looked up from germline, CDR1 is KGHDR and CDR2 is SFDVKD. This CDR3 is 14 amino acids long. The ends were cut back, 0 bases at V and 4 bases at J, with 6 bases in the middle. CDR3 in amino acids: CATSDLSGNQPQHF. The DNA of the CDR3 is TGTGCCACCAGTGATTTGTCAGGAAATCAGCCCCAGCATTTT.

This sequence joins TRBV4-1 and TRBJ1-1, with D unresolved. CDR1 is MGHRA and CDR2 is YSYEKL in the germline V gene. The V end lost 0 bases, the J end lost 0 bases, and 8 bases lay between the germline ends. The CDR3 is made up of 15 amino acids. As DNA, the CDR3 is TGCGCCAGCAGCCAAGATCGGACTCTGAACACTGAAGCTTTCTTT. Its protein product is CASSQDRTLNTEAFF.

V usage is TRBV30 and J usage is TRBJ2-1, with 11 bases aligning to TRBD1. Germline CDR1 and CDR2: GTSNPN and SVGIG (reference sequence). The V and J ends lost 3 bases and 9 bases, in that order; junction bases with no gene match: 10. CDR3 length equals 15 residues. For the CDR3, the DNA is TGTGCCTGGAGGGTCAATGGACAGGGGGCATCTGAGCAGTTCTTC. Protein sequence: CAWRVNGQGASEQFF.

The genes are TRBV11-3 and TRBJ2-1, with 9 bases fitting TRBD1. With V trimmed by 1 base and J by 0 bases, 4 bases remained unmatched. CDR3 length equals 17 residues. Germline CDR1 reads SGHNT; CDR2 reads YENEEA. CDR3 nucleotide sequence: TGTGCCAGCAGCTTAGCGGGGACAGGGAGCTCCTACAATGAGCAGTTCTTC. Protein sequence: CASSLAGTGSSYNEQFF.

The J gene is TRBJ2-7, the V gene TRBV4-1, with D perhaps TRBD2 (6 bases). CDR3 size: 14 residues. V lost 1 base to trimming and J lost 3 bases, with 10 bases between them. CDR1 and CDR2 from the germline V gene are MGHRA and YSYEKL. The CDR3 reads CASSQANGGYEQYF. Here the CDR3 DNA reads TGCGCCAGCAGCCAAGCAAACGGGGGCTACGAGCAGTACTTC.

The chain couples TRBV5-1 to TRBJ1-1; 7 nucleotides match TRBD1. Unmatched junction bases numbered 5, after V lost 3 bases and J lost 0 bases. Germline loops: CDR1 SGHRS, CDR2 YFSETQ. The CDR3 is made up of 15 amino acids. CDR3 coding DNA: TGCGCCAGCAGCTACAGACAGGGTTTGAACACTGAAGCTTTCTTT. Its protein is CASSYRQGLNTEAFF.

The chain uses TRBV7-8 and TRBJ1-4; D not certain. Germline-derived CDR1 and CDR2 are SGHVS and FQNEAQ. Trimming pared 1 base from V and 4 bases from J, leaving 4 bases between. This CDR3 region has 13 residues. CDR3 amino acids: CASSLGLNEKLFF. As DNA, the CDR3 is TGTGCCAGCAGCTTAGGGCTTAATGAAAAACTGTTTTTT.

The V and J genes are TRBV11-2 and TRBJ2-7, with 9 bases lining up with TRBD1. This CDR3 region has 15 residues. V trimming: 5 bases; J trimming: 0 bases; junction bases outside the gene matches: 5. The germline V gene has CDR1 SGHAT and CDR2 FQNNGV. The CDR3 sequence: CASSPGQGRSYEQYV. The CDR3, as DNA: TGTGCCAGCAGCCCTGGACAGGGGCGCTCCTACGAGCAGTACGTC.

This sequence joins TRBV7-8 and TRBJ1-3; D ambiguous. The CDR3 is 13 amino acids. Trimming took 4 bases from V and 2 from J, leaving 6 bases between them. CDR1 is SGHVS, CDR2 FQNEAQ, per germline. The CDR3 region has the DNA TGTGCCAGCAGCTACGGGACTGGAAACACCATATATTTT. Encoded protein: CASSYGTGNTIYF.

The J gene is TRBJ1-3, the V gene TRBV4-1; maybe TRBD1 (6 bases). Trimming left V 3 bases short and J 2 bases short, with 11 bases between. The CDR3 is 15 amino acids. Germline V gene data show CDR1 as MGHRA and CDR2 as YSYEKL. DNA of the CDR3: TGCGCCAGCAGCCAGTATACAGGGCCTGGAAACACCATATATTTT. Translation gives CASSQYTGPGNTIYF.

The chain has TRBV5-6 and TRBJ2-2, with D tentatively TRBD2 (5 bases). The germline CDR1 and CDR2 sequences are SGHDT and YYEEEE. This CDR3 comprises 16 residues. The V and J ends lost 3 bases and 5 bases respectively, with 17 bases between them. The CDR3 sequence is CASSSWKGWETGELFF. In DNA, the CDR3 is TGTGCCAGCAGCTCCTGGAAAGGGTGGGAGACCGGGGAGCTGTTTTTT.

The rearrangement uses TRBV6-1 and TRBJ1-2; D remains unclear. V was pared by 3 bases and J by 4 bases, with 21 bases between. The length of the CDR3 is 17 residues. The germline V gene has CDR1 MNHNS and CDR2 SASEGT. CDR3 coding DNA: TGTGCCAGCAGTGACCCGACAAGAGGTAGAGGAGGCTATGGCTACACCTTC. It specifies CASSDPTRGRGGYGYTF.

The V and J genes are TRBV19 and TRBJ1-4; D is possibly TRBD1 (5 bases). Trimming shortened V by 0 bases and J by 6 bases, and 11 bases separated the two germline ends. Germline loops: CDR1 LNHDA, CDR2 SQIVND (reference sequence). The CDR3 has 15 amino acids. Written as DNA, the CDR3 is TGTGCCAGTAGTATAGAAGTGGGGCGACATGAAAAACTGTTTTTT. Its protein is CASSIEVGRHEKLFF. The whole variable domain, filled in from reference TRBV19 and TRBJ1-4, reads DGGITQSPKYLFRKEGQNVTLSCEQNLNHDAMYWYRQDPGQGLRLIYYSQIVNDFQKGDIAEGYSVSREKKESFPLTVTSAQKNPTAFYLCASSIEVGRHEKLFFGSGTQLSVL.

This rearrangement joins TRBV5-5 to TRBJ2-2; 8 bases fit TRBD1. CDR3 length equals 18 residues. Germline lookup yields CDR1 SGHKS and CDR2 YYEKEE (reference sequence). V shed 4 bases and J 0 bases; nucleotides not matched to a gene: 11. In nucleotides, the CDR3 is TGTGCCAGCAGCCGCCATAAGGGACAGGCCGCGAACACCGGGGAGCTGTTTTTT. This codes for CASSRHKGQAANTGELFF. Variable domain in full (rest from reference TRBV5-5 and TRBJ2-2): DAGVTQSPTHLIKTRGQQVTLRCSPISGHKSVSWYQQVLGQGPQFIFQYYEKEERGRGNFPDRFSARQFPNYSSELNVNALLLGDSALYLCASSRHKGQAANTGELFFGEGSRLTVL.

The V gene is TRBV3-1 (or the pseudogene TRBV3-2), the J gene TRBJ2-5, with 12 bases lining up with TRBD2. The germline CDR1 and CDR2 sequences are LGHDT and YNNKEL (reference sequence). V lost 3 bases to trimming and J lost 2 bases; unmatched junction nucleotides: 13. The CDR3 covers 19 residues. CDR3 loop: CASSQGLAGQLVLQETQYF. CDR3 sequence (DNA): TGTGCCAGCAGCCAGGGACTAGCGGGCCAGTTGGTGCTTCAAGAGACCCAGTACTTC.

The genes are TRBV14 and TRBJ1-2, with TRBD1 matching 7 bases. CDR3 size: 14 residues. The junction had 1 base not matched to a gene; V was cut back by 0 bases and J by 3 bases. Germline V gene data show CDR1 as SGHDN and CDR2 as FVKESK. The CDR3 nucleotides are TGTGCCAGCAGCCAAGACCAGGGGGACTATGGCTACACCTTC. The encoded protein is CASSQDQGDYGYTF.

This rearrangement joins TRBV12-5 to TRBJ2-1; TRBD2 matches at 11 bases. J lost 4 bases, V lost 5 bases, and 10 bases had no gene match. This CDR3 comprises 17 residues. Looked up from germline, CDR1 is LGHNT and CDR2 is FRNRAP. CDR3 nucleotide sequence: TGTGCTAGTGGTCTTTCCCCGACTAGCGGGGCTTACAATGAGCAGTTCTTC. As protein: CASGLSPTSGAYNEQFF.

J is TRBJ2-3 and V is TRBV30; D is possibly TRBD2 (7 bases). The germline gives CDR1 GTSNPN, CDR2 SVGIG (reference sequence). The CDR3 contains 15 residues. Trimming shortened V by 1 base and J by 3 bases, and 14 bases separated the two germline ends. The CDR3 coding sequence is TGTGCCTGGAGTGAGAAGGGGGGGAGGACAGATACGCAGTATTTT. Encoded protein: CAWSEKGGRTDTQYF.